The next 31 T cell receptor beta chains were all read from a single sample in a study of blood T cell repertoires in COVID-19. Measured with immunoSEQ multiplex PCR; TCRdb has only the in-frame clones, and not every one. The sample contains about 150,000 clones, around 84% of which appear only once. Specimen: peripheral blood. The receptors here all came from a woman in her forties or fifties with acute or convalescent COVID-19.

The rearrangement links TRBV4-3 to TRBJ2-5, with D tentatively TRBD1 (6 bases). Germline V CDR1 and CDR2: LGHNA, YSLEER. The CDR3 is made up of 15 amino acids. Trimming pared 5 bases from V and 5 bases from J, leaving 18 bases between. CDR3 sequence: CASSKQGATGETQYF. The CDR3 nucleotides read TGCGCCAGCAGCAAACAGGGCGCCACGGGGGAGACCCAGTACTTC.

The rearrangement joins TRBV7-8 to TRBJ2-5, with D maybe TRBD2 (6 bases). The CDR3 runs to 14 residues. The germline V and J ends were trimmed by 1 base and 3 bases, with 9 bases remaining between them. Germline V gene sequence: CDR1 SGHVS, CDR2 FQNEAQ. CDR3 residues: CASSLGTTEETQYF. CDR3 coding DNA: TGTGCCAGCAGCTTAGGGACTACTGAAGAGACCCAGTACTTC.

The CDR3 coding sequence is TGTGCCAGCAGCCACTTCCTAGCGGGAGGCGGCACAGATACGCAGTATTTT. Its translation: CASSHFLAGGGTDTQYF. This rearrangement joins TRBV6-2 or TRBV6-3 to TRBJ2-3, with TRBD2 identical over 11 bases. The V segment lost 6 bases and the J segment 1 base; nucleotides outside the gene matches: 9. The germline gives CDR1 MNHEY, CDR2 SVGEGT. This CDR3 is built from 17 residues.

The count of this clone is one. V is TRBV7-8 and J is TRBJ1-4, with D unclear. V shed 2 bases and J shed 2 bases, with 3 bases lying between them. The germline V gene has CDR1 SGHVS and CDR2 FQNEAQ. This CDR3 comprises 13 residues. The CDR3 nucleotides are TGTGCCAGCAGCTTATCTACTAATGAAAAACTGTTTTTT. Protein product: CASSLSTNEKLFF.

The rearrangement joins TRBV7-3 to TRBJ2-6; D gene ambiguous. This CDR3 is built from 17 residues. Trimming removed 3 bases at V and 0 bases at J, with 12 bases between. Germline V CDR1 and CDR2: SGHTA, FQGTGA. Here the CDR3 reads CASSFLARSSGANVLTF. The CDR3 DNA reads as TGTGCCAGCAGCTTCTTGGCTCGGAGCTCTGGGGCCAACGTCCTGACTTTC.

This chain uses TRBV7-9 with TRBJ1-2; 9 bases agree with TRBD1. J lost 8 bases, V lost 3 bases, and 7 bases had no gene match. Germline lookup yields CDR1 SEHNR and CDR2 FQNEAQ (reference sequence). This CDR3 spans 14 amino acids. The DNA for the CDR3 is TGTGCCAGCAGCTTGGGACAGGGAATGCGCGGCTACACCTTC. Encoded protein: CASSLGQGMRGYTF.

The chain has TRBV19 and TRBJ2-7; D unclear. Trimming removed 6 bases at V and 3 bases at J, with 15 bases between. The CDR3 spans 14 residues. Germline-derived CDR1 and CDR2 are LNHDA and SQIVND (reference sequence). The DNA of the CDR3 is TGTGCCAGTAGCCAAGCTTCCCAATACTACGAGCAGTACTTC. Translated, it gives CASSQASQYYEQYF. Full variable domain (missing parts from reference TRBV19 and TRBJ2-7): DGGITQSPKYLFRKEGQNVTLSCEQNLNHDAMYWYRQDPGQGLRLIYYSQIVNDFQKGDIAEGYSVSREKKESFPLTVTSAQKNPTAFYLCASSQASQYYEQYFGPGTRLTVT.

This clone is a singleton in its sample. The chain joins TRBV18 to TRBJ1-5, with D perhaps TRBD1 (5 bases). The CDR3 totals 14 residues. Trimming removed 3 bases from V and 7 bases from J, with 13 bases in between. The germline gives CDR1 KGHSH, CDR2 LQKENI. CDR3 sequence (DNA): TGTGCCAGCTCACCGTCAGGAGGGGTGCAGCCCCAGCATTTT. Translation: CASSPSGGVQPQHF.

J is TRBJ1-2 and V is TRBV6-5, with 9 bases identical to TRBD1. The CDR3 loop spans 15 amino acids. Germline V gene sequence: CDR1 MNHEY, CDR2 SVGAGI. V lost 6 bases to trimming and J lost 1 base; unmatched junction nucleotides: 6. CDR3 bases: TGTGCCAGCAGGGCCAAGACAGGGGGTAACTATGGCTACACCTTC. Protein sequence: CASRAKTGGNYGYTF.

The chain has TRBV6-2 or TRBV6-3 and TRBJ2-7; a possible D gene is TRBD2 (5 bases). V was shortened by 5 bases and J by 3 bases, with 8 bases between the two germline ends. The CDR3 contains 12 residues. Germline CDR1 and CDR2: MNHEY and SVGEGT. The CDR3 DNA is TGTGCCAGCAGTGCGACTAACTACGAGCAGTACTTC. Translated: CASSATNYEQYF.

The CDR3 spells CASSRTGFRETQYF. CDR3 coding DNA: TGTGCCAGCAGCCGCACAGGGTTTCGAGAGACCCAGTACTTC. The genes are TRBV7-6 and TRBJ2-5; TRBD1 is a possible D gene (6 bases). Per germline, CDR1 SGHVS and CDR2 FNYEAQ. The ends were cut back, 5 bases at V and 4 bases at J, with 14 bases in the middle. CDR3 length: 14 residues.

A single count supports this clone. The gene calls are TRBV6-5 and TRBJ2-7; a possible D gene is TRBD1 (6 bases). The germline CDR1 and CDR2 sequences are MNHEY and SVGAGI. The CDR3 is 14 residues long. The V end lost 5 bases, the J end lost 3 bases, and 14 bases lay between the germline ends. The CDR3 region is CASSSGGQNYEQYF. For the CDR3, the DNA is TGTGCCAGCAGTAGCGGCGGACAGAACTACGAGCAGTACTTC.

The rearrangement links TRBV7-2 to TRBJ2-7; 14 nucleotides agree with TRBD2. The CDR3 covers 15 residues. The germline gives CDR1 SGHTA, CDR2 FQGNSA. V trimming: 5 bases; J trimming: 0 bases; junction bases outside the gene matches: 0. CDR3 residues: CASSGTSGSSYEQYF. The DNA of the CDR3 is TGTGCCAGCAGCGGGACTAGCGGGAGCTCCTACGAGCAGTACTTC.

The chain uses TRBV6-4 and TRBJ1-1; D possibly corresponds to TRBD1 (6 bases). V gave up 4 bases and J gave up 1 base, with 10 bases separating them. This CDR3 has 14 residues. CDR1 is MRHNA and CDR2 is SNTAGT in the germline V gene. The CDR3 sequence is CASSADSKNTEAFF. The DNA of the CDR3 is TGTGCCAGCAGTGCGGACAGTAAGAACACTGAAGCTTTCTTT.

This clone was counted between two and nine times. The V and J genes are TRBV19 and TRBJ1-6; tentative D call: TRBD1 (5 bases). CDR3 size: 14 residues. Trimming took off 5 bases at V and 7 bases at J, with 12 bases between the two ends. Germline CDR1 LNHDA, CDR2 SQIVND (reference sequence). The CDR3 spells CASSSRQTNSPLHF. The CDR3 nucleotides read TGTGCCAGTAGTTCTCGACAGACAAATTCACCCCTCCACTTT. The full variable domain, rest sourced from reference TRBV19 and TRBJ1-6, is DGGITQSPKYLFRKEGQNVTLSCEQNLNHDAMYWYRQDPGQGLRLIYYSQIVNDFQKGDIAEGYSVSREKKESFPLTVTSAQKNPTAFYLCASSSRQTNSPLHFGNGTRLTVT.

The chain uses TRBV6-5 and TRBJ2-4, with 10 bases matching TRBD1. Germline V gene lookup returns CDR1 MNHEY and CDR2 SVGAGI. V lost 7 bases to trimming and J lost 7 bases; unmatched junction nucleotides: 4. The CDR3 totals 13 residues. The CDR3 DNA reads TGTGCCAGCAAGACGGGACAGGGGAACATTCAGTACTTC. Amino acids: CASKTGQGNIQYF.

V and J are TRBV28 and TRBJ2-1, with a weak D call TRBD1 (7 bases). The CDR3 has 15 residues. Trimming pared 2 bases from V and 7 bases from J, leaving 15 bases between. Germline CDR1 reads MDHEN; CDR2 reads SYDVKM. CDR3 bases: TGTGCCAGCAGTTTACCCAGGGGGGTGTCTAATGAGCAGTTCTTC. This translates into CASSLPRGVSNEQFF.

There are a few counts of this clone. This chain links TRBV5-1 with TRBJ2-7; 14 positions agree with TRBD2. CDR1 SGHRS and CDR2 YFSETQ come from the germline V gene. J lost 5 bases, V lost 0 bases, and 13 bases had no gene match. The CDR3 has 19 amino acids. In DNA, the CDR3 is TGCGCCAGCAGCTTGGAGTATATCGGACTAGCGGGAGGCCCCCACGAGCAGTACTTC. It specifies CASSLEYIGLAGGPHEQYF. Based on the CDR3 plus reference TRBV5-1 and TRBJ2-7, the full variable domain is KAGVTQTPRYLIKTRGQQVTLSCSPISGHRSVSWYQQTPGQGLQFLFEYFSETQRNKGNFPGRFSGRQFSNSRSEMNVSTLELGDSALYLCASSLEYIGLAGGPHEQYFGPGTRLTVT.

The chain has TRBV6-5 and TRBJ1-4, with D unresolved. This CDR3 is 13 amino acids long. V was shortened by 2 bases and J by 7 bases, with 8 bases between the two germline ends. Germline CDR1 reads MNHEY; CDR2 reads SVGAGI. CDR3 nucleotides: TGTGCCAGCAGTTACGAGGGTACTGAAAAACTGTTTTTT. As protein: CASSYEGTEKLFF.

This clone was recorded only once. This CDR3 is CASSEQGGTEAFF. The CDR3 coding sequence is TGCGCCAGCAGTGAGCAGGGGGGCACTGAAGCTTTCTTT. The V call is TRBV10-2, the J call TRBJ1-1, with TRBD1 identical over 7 bases. The CDR3 is 13 residues long. CDR1 is WSHSY, CDR2 SAAADI, per germline. V gave up 2 bases and J gave up 4 bases; unmatched junction bases: 1.

The table lists this clone with a few counts. The chain carries TRBV12-3 or TRBV12-4 and TRBJ1-2, with D hard to call. Between the trimmed V and J ends, which lost 6 bases and 4 bases, there was a span of 9 bases. The CDR3 runs 12 residues. The CDR3 is CASSPGSYGYTF. CDR3 DNA sequence: TGTGCCAGCAGCCCGGGGAGCTATGGCTACACCTTC.

The gene calls are TRBV7-2 and TRBJ2-3; a weak D match, TRBD2 (5 bases). CDR3 length equals 14 residues. Trimming shortened V by 7 bases and J by 3 bases, and 14 bases separated the two germline ends. Germline lookup yields CDR1 SGHTA and CDR2 FQGNSA. The DNA for the CDR3 is TGTGCCAGCAAAACTGGAGGTGGGACAGATACGCAGTATTTT. Protein sequence: CASKTGGGTDTQYF. Full variable domain (remainder filled in from reference TRBV7-2 and TRBJ2-3): GAGVSQSPSNKVTEKGKDVELRCDPISGHTALYWYRQSLGQGLEFLIYFQGNSAPDKSGLPSDRFSAERTGGSVSTLTIQRTQQEDSAVYLCASKTGGGTDTQYFGPGTRLTVL.

CDR3 nucleotides: TGTGCCAGCAGTGAATACAGAACTAACTATGGCTACACCTTC. Protein sequence: CASSEYRTNYGYTF. V and J are TRBV7-3 and TRBJ1-2; D is unclear. The CDR3 runs 14 residues. V shed 6 bases and J shed 0 bases, with 11 bases lying between them. Per germline, CDR1 SGHTA and CDR2 FQGTGA.

The chain is built from TRBV28 and TRBJ2-7; D ambiguous. The CDR3 consists of 17 residues. Germline V CDR1 and CDR2: MDHEN, SYDVKM. The germline V and J ends were trimmed by 2 bases and 0 bases, with 17 bases remaining between them. For the CDR3, the DNA is TGTGCCAGCAGTTTAAAGGTGTGGGCAGGCACCTCCTACGAGCAGTACTTC. This encodes CASSLKVWAGTSYEQYF.

The J gene is TRBJ1-3, the V gene TRBV9, with unresolved D. The CDR3 runs 15 residues. The germline CDR1 and CDR2 sequences are SGDLS and YYNGEE. V was clipped by 2 bases and J by 0 bases, with 9 bases between them. In nucleotides, the CDR3 is TGTGCCAGCAGCGTCTCAGATGACTCTGGAAACACCATATATTTT. As protein: CASSVSDDSGNTIYF.

The chain combines TRBV28 with TRBJ2-7; TRBD1 agrees at 7 bases. V trimming: 2 bases; J trimming: 0 bases; junction bases outside the gene matches: 13. CDR3 length: 18 residues. Per the germline V gene, CDR1 is MDHEN and CDR2 is SYDVKM. CDR3 sequence reads: CASSLTPGGPPSSYEQYF. CDR3 DNA: TGTGCCAGCAGTTTAACGCCAGGGGGACCCCCTTCCTCCTACGAGCAGTACTTC.

This clone was seen a single time. The rearrangement joins TRBV6-5 to TRBJ2-5, with 8 bases matching TRBD1. There are 13 residues in the CDR3. Germline CDR1 is MNHEY and CDR2 is SVGAGI. Trimming took 7 bases from V and 2 from J; bases not matched to a gene: 3. The CDR3 DNA sequence: TGTGCCAGCAAAAGGACAGGGCAAGAGACCCAGTACTTC. It is translated as CASKRTGQETQYF.

V usage is TRBV30 and J usage is TRBJ1-5; no reliable D call. V lost 1 base, J lost 0 bases, and 7 bases lay in between. The CDR3 consists of 14 residues. Germline V gene lookup returns CDR1 GTSNPN and CDR2 SVGIG (reference sequence). The CDR3 DNA is TGTGCCTGGAGTGCCAGAAATAGCAATCAGCCCCAGCATTTT. This translates into CAWSARNSNQPQHF.

This chain uses TRBV7-9 with TRBJ1-2; 8 bases match TRBD1. The CDR3 loop spans 14 amino acids. The junction had 8 bases not matched to a gene; V was cut back by 3 bases and J by 8 bases. Germline V gives CDR1 SEHNR, CDR2 FQNEAQ (reference sequence). This chain's CDR3 is CASSFLDRADGYTF. The DNA for the CDR3 is TGTGCCAGCAGCTTCCTGGACAGGGCGGACGGCTACACCTTC.

The chain is built from TRBV7-2 and TRBJ1-5, with a tentative D call TRBD1 (6 bases). The CDR3 has 14 amino acids. Germline lookup yields CDR1 SGHTA and CDR2 FQGNSA. With 7 bases removed from V and 3 bases from J, the gap between germline ends came to 13 bases. The CDR3, as DNA: TGTGCCAGCAATGGTCAGGGGAACAATCAGCCCCAGCATTTT. Translating it yields CASNGQGNNQPQHF.

The V call is TRBV28, the J call TRBJ2-5; TRBD1 aligns across 10 bases. Germline CDR1 reads MDHEN; CDR2 reads SYDVKM. V gave up 3 bases and J gave up 5 bases; unmatched junction bases: 18. The CDR3 length is 19 residues. This CDR3 is CASSFGLRGQGRLGETQYF. The CDR3 nucleotides are TGTGCCAGCAGTTTTGGGTTGAGGGGACAGGGGCGGTTAGGGGAGACCCAGTACTTC.